Below are 25 T cell receptor beta chains sequenced from a single sample in a study of T-cell reconstitution after alpha-beta-depleted transplantation in children. Unique molecular identifiers featured in how the TCRbeta library was prepared. TCRdb ran MiXCR on the PCR reads and lists one entry per CDR3 protein. The table shows some 200,000 distinct CDR3 sequences, with under 13% occurring only once. The sample was PBMCs, taken before TCRalphabeta/CD19-depleted stem cell transplant. The receptors derive from a child in the first two years of life with acute myeloid leukemia, due to receive a stem cell transplant.

The chain joins TRBV6-5 to TRBJ2-3; TRBD1 agrees at 11 bases. Germline assignment: CDR1 MNHEY and CDR2 SVGAGI. The CDR3 is 16 residues long. V lost 4 bases and J lost 2; bases outside the gene matches: 5. The CDR3 DNA reads as TGTGCCAGCAGTTTCGGACAGGGGGCCCTCACAGATACGCAGTATTTT. Residues: CASSFGQGALTDTQYF.

At least ten counts were recorded for this clonotype. The chain joins TRBV20-1 to TRBJ1-4; 7 positions match TRBD1. The CDR3 loop spans 11 amino acids. The V segment lost 5 bases and the J segment 10 bases; nucleotides outside the gene matches: 4. Germline-derived CDR1 and CDR2 are DFQATT and SNEGSKA (reference sequence). Here the CDR3 DNA reads TGCAGTGCTGACAGGGCCGGAAAACTGTTTTTT. This translates into CSADRAGKLFF.

This clonotype showed up just a few times. The chain is built from TRBV4-1 and TRBJ2-7; tentative D call: TRBD2 (5 bases). Germline V CDR1 and CDR2: MGHRA, YSYEKL. The CDR3 is 17 residues long. V lost 4 bases, J lost 3 bases, and 22 bases lay in between. The CDR3 loop is CASSRDFPGFSDYEQYF. The CDR3 DNA sequence: TGCGCCAGCAGCCGGGATTTTCCGGGATTTTCGGACTACGAGCAGTACTTC.

This clonotype came up a few times. The chain links TRBV11-1 to TRBJ2-7, with no clear D. The germline gives CDR1 SGHAT, CDR2 FQDESV (reference sequence). Trimming pared 5 bases from V and 2 bases from J, leaving 4 bases between. The length of the CDR3 is 11 residues. CDR3: CASSTAYEQYF. DNA of the CDR3: TGTGCCAGCAGCACAGCCTACGAGCAGTACTTC.

This clonotype occurred a few times. V is TRBV2 and J is TRBJ2-1; 12 bases are shared with TRBD2. The CDR3 has 18 amino acids. Germline V gene data show CDR1 as SNHLY and CDR2 as FYNNEI. Trimming removed 8 bases from V and 5 bases from J; junction bases left unmatched: 16. CDR3 in DNA: TGTGCCAGCCAAGGACTAGCGGGATTATCTGGTTTCAACAATGAGCAGTTCTTC. It specifies CASQGLAGLSGFNNEQFF.

This clonotype was detected ten times or more. The genes are TRBV4-2 and TRBJ2-1; D might be TRBD2 (5 bases). This CDR3 contains 15 residues. Germline V lookup: CDR1 LGHNA, CDR2 YNFKEQ. The ends were cut back, 0 bases at V and 6 bases at J, with 12 bases in the middle. In DNA, the CDR3 is TGTGCCAGCAGCCAAGATTCGGGCCTAGCCAATGAGCAGTTCTTC. Protein product: CASSQDSGLANEQFF.

Many counts were recorded for this clonotype. The V and J genes are TRBV29-1 and TRBJ1-1; possibly TRBD1 for D (5 bases). This CDR3 is built from 12 residues. V was clipped by 6 bases and J by 1 base, with 9 bases between them. CDR1 is SQVTM and CDR2 is ANQGSEA in the germline V gene. The CDR3 loop reads CSVLRENTEAFF. The CDR3 coding sequence is TGCAGCGTCCTCAGGGAGAACACTGAAGCTTTCTTT.

The chain carries TRBV18 and TRBJ2-2; 8 bases agree with TRBD1. After removal of 3 bases from V and 5 bases from J, the junction contained 8 bases not matched to a gene. This CDR3 spans 16 amino acids. Germline CDR1 reads KGHSH; CDR2 reads LQKENI. The CDR3 DNA follows: TGTGCCAGCTCACCGGTCGGACAGGGCCAAACCGGGGAGCTGTTTTTT. It codes for CASSPVGQGQTGELFF.

This clonotype showed up many times. V usage is TRBV15 and J usage is TRBJ2-2, with TRBD1 matching 8 bases. Losses at the gene ends were 3 bases for V and 5 bases for J; bases not matched to a gene: 8. The CDR3 extends over 16 amino acids. Germline V gives CDR1 LNHNV, CDR2 YYDKDF (reference sequence). As DNA, the CDR3 is TGTGCCACCAGCAGGTCACAGGGGGTAGGGACCGGGGAGCTGTTTTTT. Encoded protein: CATSRSQGVGTGELFF. Full variable domain (remainder filled in from reference TRBV15 and TRBJ2-2): DAMVIQNPRYQVTQFGKPVTLSCSQTLNHNVMYWYQQKSSQAPKLLFHYYDKDFNNEADTPDNFQSRRPNTSFCFLDIRSPGLGDTAMYLCATSRSQGVGTGELFFGEGSRLTVL.

This clonotype was observed many times. The chain links TRBV5-1 to TRBJ1-2; a weak D match, TRBD1 (5 bases). Trimming left V 4 bases short and J 7 bases short, with 17 bases between. The V gene's germline CDR1 is SGHRS and CDR2 YFSETQ. The CDR3 runs 14 residues. The CDR3 sequence: CASSQGTVAAGYTF. The CDR3 DNA follows: TGCGCCAGCAGCCAAGGGACCGTAGCTGCTGGCTACACCTTC.

This clonotype occurred many times. The chain employs TRBV6-5 and TRBJ2-2; D is unclear. This CDR3 region has 14 residues. The V and J ends lost 6 bases and 1 base respectively, with 9 bases between them. From germline, CDR1 is MNHEY and CDR2 SVGAGI. Here the CDR3 reads CASSRDLNTGELFF. In nucleotides, the CDR3 is TGTGCCAGCAGCCGTGACTTGAACACCGGGGAGCTGTTTTTT.

The V call is TRBV28, the J call TRBJ1-1; TRBD1 agrees at 9 bases. CDR3 length: 16 amino acids. The V and J ends lost 5 bases and 1 base, in that order; junction bases with no gene match: 8. Looked up from germline, CDR1 is MDHEN and CDR2 is SYDVKM. The chain's CDR3 is CASSPGGQGTNTEAFF. The CDR3 DNA sequence: TGTGCCAGCAGTCCCGGCGGACAGGGGACGAACACTGAAGCTTTCTTT.

The J gene is TRBJ2-7, the V gene TRBV11-2, with 11 bases fitting TRBD2. CDR1 is SGHAT, CDR2 FQNNGV, per germline. The CDR3 spans 15 residues. V lost 1 base to trimming and J lost 6 bases; unmatched junction nucleotides: 5. In nucleotides, the CDR3 is TGTGCCAGCAGCTTAGTAGTACTAGCGGGAGTCGAGCAGTACTTC. Protein sequence: CASSLVVLAGVEQYF.

This clonotype was counted at least ten times. The CDR3 nucleotides are TGTGCCAGCTATCGGACAGGGCGGAACAATGAGCAGTTCTTC. Translation gives CASYRTGRNNEQFF. The chain carries TRBV5-5 and TRBJ2-1, with TRBD1 matching over 8 bases. V dropped 7 bases and J dropped 5; count of bases not matched to a gene: 8. CDR3 length: 14 amino acids. Germline V gene sequence: CDR1 SGHKS, CDR2 YYEKEE (reference sequence). Supplemented by reference TRBV5-5 and TRBJ2-1, the full variable domain reads DAGVTQSPTHLIKTRGQQVTLRCSPISGHKSVSWYQQVLGQGPQFIFQYYEKEERGRGNFPDRFSARQFPNYSSELNVNALLLGDSALYLCASYRTGRNNEQFFGPGTRLTVL.

At least ten counts were recorded for this clonotype. The gene calls are TRBV12-3 or TRBV12-4 and TRBJ1-4; no clear D gene. This CDR3 contains 14 residues. Trimming pared 3 bases from V and 0 bases from J, leaving 5 bases between. The CDR3 loop is CASSFGSTNEKLFF. The CDR3 nucleotides are TGTGCCAGCAGTTTCGGTTCAACTAATGAAAAACTGTTTTTT.

This clonotype was seen many times. The chain employs TRBV4-1 and TRBJ2-7; D might be TRBD2 (6 bases). Germline CDR1 and CDR2: MGHRA and YSYEKL. The CDR3 length is 14 residues. V was pared by 2 bases and J by 2 bases, with 10 bases between. The CDR3 loop reads CASSQTGRAYEQYF. The CDR3 nucleotides are TGCGCCAGCAGCCAAACCGGGAGAGCCTACGAGCAGTACTTC.

There are many counts of this clonotype. The chain joins TRBV5-1 to TRBJ2-1; D tentatively fits TRBD1 or TRBD2 (5 bases each). In germline, CDR1 is SGHRS, CDR2 YFSETQ. The CDR3 spans 13 residues. Trimming shortened V by 1 base and J by 9 bases, and 11 bases separated the two germline ends. The CDR3 protein is CASSLFGDGEQFF. In nucleotides, the CDR3 is TGCGCCAGCAGCTTGTTCGGGGACGGTGAGCAGTTCTTC.

This clonotype was observed many times. The gene calls are TRBV27 and TRBJ2-2; D remains unclear. CDR3 size: 15 residues. V was clipped by 2 bases and J by 5 bases, with 12 bases between them. Germline V lookup: CDR1 MNHEY, CDR2 SMNVEV (reference sequence). CDR3 amino acids: CASSLDPGPTGELFF. The CDR3 nucleotides read TGTGCCAGCAGTTTAGATCCGGGTCCGACCGGGGAGCTGTTTTTT.

This clonotype was recorded at least ten times. The chain carries TRBV5-4 and TRBJ2-2; 7 bases fit TRBD2. Germline-derived CDR1 and CDR2 are SGHNT and YYREEE (reference sequence). The CDR3 runs to 13 residues. V lost 4 bases and J lost 6; bases outside the gene matches: 3. The CDR3 sequence: CASSIGLAGELFF. CDR3 DNA sequence: TGTGCCAGCAGCATCGGACTAGCCGGGGAGCTGTTTTTT.

This clonotype was seen many times. A read error may account for a junction end that differs from germline. This CDR3 is CASSLSGTTFF. The DNA of the CDR3 is TGTGCCAGCAGTTTATCGGGAACTACTTTCTTC. The V gene is TRBV28, the J gene TRBJ2-7, with a tentative D call TRBD2 (5 bases). This CDR3 has 11 residues. Germline-derived CDR1 and CDR2 are MDHEN and SYDVKM.

This clonotype was seen ten or more times. The chain has TRBV29-1 and TRBJ1-6; D is undetermined. Between the trimmed V and J ends, which lost 2 bases and 5 bases, there was a span of 13 bases. From germline, CDR1 is SQVTM and CDR2 ANQGSEA. CDR3 length: 15 amino acids. CDR3 loop: CSVELEGADNSPLHF. The CDR3 DNA reads as TGCAGCGTTGAATTGGAGGGTGCAGATAATTCACCCCTCCACTTT.

This clonotype was detected many times. The J gene is TRBJ2-3, the V gene TRBV24-1; no reliable D call. Germline V gene sequence: CDR1 KGHDR, CDR2 SFDVKD. The V gene lost 4 bases and the J gene lost 2 bases, with 9 bases spanning the gap. CDR3 size: 14 residues. The CDR3 here is CATSDSRATDTQYF. The DNA of the CDR3 is TGTGCCACCAGTGACTCCCGGGCCACAGATACGCAGTATTTT.

This clonotype was counted ten times or more. The chain links TRBV12-3 or TRBV12-4 to TRBJ1-5, with D unclear. Trimming took off 3 bases at V and 0 bases at J, with 6 bases between the two ends. This CDR3 has 14 residues. The CDR3 DNA reads TGTGCCAGCAGTTTCAGGAATAGCAATCAGCCCCAGCATTTT. Translating gives CASSFRNSNQPQHF.

The chain links TRBV5-6 to TRBJ2-2; D is possibly TRBD1 (6 bases). CDR3 size: 15 residues. Trimming cost V 3 bases and J 3 bases, with 12 bases left between them. Germline-derived CDR1 and CDR2 are SGHDT and YYEEEE. The CDR3 here is CASSWMDRYTGELFF. In DNA, the CDR3 is TGTGCCAGCAGCTGGATGGACAGATACACCGGGGAGCTGTTTTTT.

CDR3 region: CAWSLMTGWNIQYF. The CDR3 nucleotides are TGTGCCTGGAGTCTTATGACAGGGTGGAACATTCAGTACTTC. V is TRBV30 and J is TRBJ2-4, with 7 bases lining up with TRBD1. This CDR3 comprises 14 residues. The V and J ends lost 2 bases and 7 bases, in that order; junction bases with no gene match: 8. Germline V gene lookup returns CDR1 GTSNPN and CDR2 SVGIG (reference sequence).